This entry lists 17 T cell receptor beta chains sequenced from one sample in a study of T-cell memory formation after mild COVID-19. TCRdb reprocessed the 5' RACE reads via MiXCR and lists one record per CDR3 protein. The table includes about 290,000 distinct CDR3 sequences, more than 15% detected once. The sequencing sample was made of PBMCs or a T cell subset sorted from them (not recorded which). Source of these receptors: a man between 18 and 35 years old who had mild COVID-19 (a few samples of this study predate the infection). Cell type and time point are not known.

This clonotype was seen a handful of times. V and J are TRBV2 and TRBJ1-2; no clear D. Germline CDR1 and CDR2: SNHLY and FYNNEI. The CDR3 is 15 residues long. The germline V and J ends were trimmed by 6 bases and 0 bases, with 14 bases remaining between them. The CDR3 loop is CASRNVDGSNYGYTF. The CDR3 coding sequence is TGTGCCAGCAGGAACGTCGACGGGTCTAACTATGGCTACACCTTC.

This clonotype was seen a handful of times. A read error may produce the germline difference seen at one junction end. V gene TRBV4-2 combines with J gene TRBJ2-1; D is possibly TRBD2 (5 bases). CDR1 LGHNA and CDR2 YNFKEQ come from the germline V gene. The CDR3 has 14 residues. The CDR3 nucleotides read TGTGCCAGCAGCCAAGAGCCGCCGCGGGCGGAGCGGTTCTTC. This gives the protein CASSQEPPRAERFF.

The chain has TRBV2 and TRBJ2-2; no clear D gene. The germline CDR1 and CDR2 sequences are SNHLY and FYNNEI. The CDR3 has 12 amino acids. The V gene lost 5 bases and the J gene lost 6 bases, with 7 bases spanning the gap. The CDR3 here is CASSSHPGELFF. The CDR3 nucleotides are TGTGCCAGCAGTTCCCATCCCGGGGAGCTGTTTTTT.

The chain couples TRBV14 to TRBJ2-2; no definite D call. This CDR3 spans 14 amino acids. Per germline, CDR1 SGHDN and CDR2 FVKESK. V dropped 3 bases and J dropped 1 base, with 6 bases sitting between them. The CDR3 coding sequence is TGTGCCAGCAGCCAGATAGGGAACACCGGGGAGCTGTTTTTT. Its translation is CASSQIGNTGELFF.

The V call is TRBV3-1, the J call TRBJ2-7; D remains unclear. Per the germline V gene, CDR1 is LGHDT and CDR2 is YNNKEL (reference sequence). There are 12 residues in the CDR3. Trimming cost V 1 base and J 7 bases, with 8 bases left between them. The chain's CDR3 is CASSQAAQEQYF. DNA for the CDR3: TGTGCCAGCAGCCAAGCCGCCCAGGAGCAGTACTTC.

Concerning this clonotype itself: A much bigger clone sits one base away, suggesting this may be a read error. The rearrangement joins TRBV5-1 to TRBJ2-7; TRBD1 aligns across 8 bases. The CDR3 is 12 amino acids. Germline CDR1 SGHRS, CDR2 YFSETQ. This chain's CDR3 is CDSSLDRDEQYF. The CDR3 DNA sequence: TGCGACAGCAGCTTGGACAGGGACGAGCAGTACTTC.

The genes are TRBV5-6 and TRBJ1-5, with 9 bases that match TRBD1. The germline CDR1 and CDR2 sequences are SGHDT and YYEEEE. CDR3 size: 19 residues. The junction had 13 bases not matched to a gene; V was cut back by 3 bases and J by 0 bases. CDR3 sequence reads: CASSSNRGRGPYSNQPQHF. CDR3 sequence (DNA): TGTGCCAGCAGCTCGAACAGGGGGCGAGGTCCATATAGCAATCAGCCCCAGCATTTT.

The V and J genes are TRBV20-1 and TRBJ2-5; 7 bases are shared with TRBD1. CDR1 is DFQATT, CDR2 SNEGSKA, per germline (reference sequence). This CDR3 has 12 residues. V trimming: 2 bases; J trimming: 4 bases; junction bases outside the gene matches: 1. CDR3 DNA sequence: TGCAGTGCTAGATACAGGGGAGAGACCCAGTACTTC. Translating gives CSARYRGETQYF.

This clonotype was seen ten or more times. The chain has TRBV20-1 and TRBJ1-5; no definite D call. The V and J ends lost 0 bases and 4 bases respectively, with 7 bases between them. This CDR3 is 13 amino acids long. Germline CDR1 and CDR2: DFQATT and SNEGSKA (reference sequence). Here the CDR3 DNA reads TGCAGTGCTAGAGACAGCGGAAATCAGCCCCAGCATTTT. As protein: CSARDSGNQPQHF.

The chain has TRBV27 and TRBJ1-5; D might be TRBD1 (6 bases). CDR1 MNHEY and CDR2 SMNVEV come from the germline V gene (reference sequence). The CDR3 loop spans 15 amino acids. V was pared by 0 bases and J by 9 bases, with 15 bases between. The CDR3 protein is CASSLSGDNQRPQHF. The CDR3, as DNA: TGTGCCAGCAGTTTATCGGGGGACAACCAACGGCCCCAGCATTTT.

The V gene is TRBV7-2, the J gene TRBJ2-3, with 10 bases that match TRBD1. This CDR3 has 20 residues. Germline CDR1 and CDR2: SGHTA and FQGNSA. The V segment lost 4 bases and the J segment 1 base; nucleotides outside the gene matches: 17. The DNA of the CDR3 is TGTGCCAGCAGCTACCAGGGGGGACAGGGGTGGGGAGAGGGCACAGATACGCAGTATTTT. This sequence encodes CASSYQGGQGWGEGTDTQYF.

The genes are TRBV2 and TRBJ2-3; D possibly matches TRBD1 or TRBD2 (5 bases each). Trimming cost V 10 bases and J 0 bases, with 11 bases left between them. Germline-derived CDR1 and CDR2 are SNHLY and FYNNEI. The CDR3 extends over 13 amino acids. The CDR3 loop reads CAIPGRSTDTQYF. CDR3 DNA sequence: TGTGCCATCCCGGGACGTAGCACAGATACGCAGTATTTT. Complete variable domain (other parts from reference TRBV2 and TRBJ2-3): EPEVTQTPSHQVTQMGQEVILRCVPISNHLYFYWYRQILGQKVEFLVSFYNNEISEKSEIFDDQFSVERPDGSNFTLKIRSTKLEDSAMYFCAIPGRSTDTQYFGPGTRLTVL.

The J gene is TRBJ2-3, the V gene TRBV6-5; D may match TRBD1 or TRBD2 (5 bases each). Germline lookup yields CDR1 MNHEY and CDR2 SVGAGI. The CDR3 contains 15 residues. Trimming took 5 bases from V and 5 from J, leaving 17 bases between them. The CDR3 spells CASSPPGRTVDTQYF. The CDR3 region has the DNA TGTGCCAGCAGTCCTCCGGGACGAACCGTAGATACGCAGTATTTT.

V is TRBV7-3 and J is TRBJ2-1; TRBD2 might be the D (5 bases). V gave up 1 base and J gave up 9 bases, with 7 bases separating them. Germline V CDR1 and CDR2: SGHTA, FQGTGA. The CDR3 length is 12 residues. CDR3 sequence: CASSLNGGEQFF. The CDR3 region has the DNA TGTGCCAGCAGCTTAAACGGAGGTGAGCAGTTCTTC.

This clonotype was seen only a few times. This sequence joins TRBV29-1 and TRBJ1-2; maybe TRBD1 (6 bases). The CDR3 runs to 12 residues. Germline V CDR1 and CDR2: SQVTM, ANQGSEA. Trimming stripped 5 bases from V and 6 bases from J, with 13 bases between. The DNA of the CDR3 is TGCAGCGTTCTGACAGGCGTACATGGCTACACCTTC. This translates into CSVLTGVHGYTF.

This clonotype was counted only a few times. This chain links TRBV14 with TRBJ2-2; TRBD1 matches at 8 bases. The CDR3 contains 16 residues. The germline CDR1 and CDR2 sequences are SGHDN and FVKESK. Trimming took 1 base from V and 6 from J; bases not matched to a gene: 7. This CDR3 reads CASSQVMGQEAGELFF. The CDR3 DNA is TGTGCCAGCAGCCAAGTGATGGGACAGGAAGCCGGGGAGCTGTTTTTT.

This clonotype came up many times. The V and J genes are TRBV12-3 or TRBV12-4 and TRBJ2-5, with 10 bases aligning to TRBD2. The CDR3 contains 15 residues. V was clipped by 3 bases and J by 4 bases; unmatched bases: 5. The CDR3 is CASSFRAGGPETQYF. In DNA form, the CDR3 reads TGTGCCAGCAGTTTCCGAGCGGGGGGGCCAGAGACCCAGTACTTC.